The entry below describes one T cell receptor beta chain. CDR3 size: 14 residues. Germline CDR1 and CDR2: SGHKS and YYEKEE (reference sequence). V lost 0 bases to trimming and J lost 2 bases, with 9 bases between them. Profiled with immunoSEQ multiplex PCR; TCRdb holds only in-frame clones, not every one. The table shows about 98,000 clones, with roughly 87% occurring only once. This sample was included in a study of cytomegalovirus exposure and HLA in healthy donors. This rearrangement joins TRBV5-5 to TRBJ2-7; possibly TRBD2 for D (6 bases). This clonotype was obtained from a man younger than 35 in good health and CMV-seropositive. Sequencing was done on a sample of PBMCs. CDR3 coding DNA: TGTGCCAGCAGCTTGGTAGGGGAGGCCTACGAGCAGTACTTC. It encodes CASSLVGEAYEQYF.